Below are 15 T cell receptor beta chains sequenced from a single sample in a study of blood T cell repertoires in COVID-19. Some clones are missing from TCRdb's copy, which holds only in-frame ones; the method was immunoSEQ multiplex PCR. The sample has 200,000 to 250,000 clones; approximately 86% are singletons. The sequenced sample consisted of PBMCs or T cells enriched from blood (not recorded which). These TCRs come from a young woman with acute COVID-19.

The chain recombines TRBV12-3 or TRBV12-4 with TRBJ2-7; the match to TRBD2 covers 8 bases. The CDR3 has 12 amino acids. V trimming: 6 bases; J trimming: 5 bases; junction bases outside the gene matches: 3. The CDR3 coding sequence is TGTGCCAGCAGGGTGGGACTAGACGAGCAGTACTTC. The encoded protein is CASRVGLDEQYF.

The chain carries TRBV7-9 and TRBJ1-1; D unclear. The CDR3 contains 15 residues. Germline V gene lookup returns CDR1 SEHNR and CDR2 FQNEAQ (reference sequence). V gave up 7 bases and J gave up 5 bases, with 20 bases separating them. This CDR3 is CASTKTTGRETEAFF. In DNA, the CDR3 is TGTGCCAGCACCAAGACGACCGGGCGGGAGACTGAAGCTTTCTTT.

As concerns this clone: This specimen includes other DNA sequences encoding the same CDR3. This chain links TRBV5-1 with TRBJ1-4; D gene unclear. The CDR3 totals 14 residues. With 1 base removed from V and 2 bases from J, the gap between germline ends came to 6 bases. Germline V gives CDR1 SGHRS, CDR2 YFSETQ. The CDR3 bases are TGCGCCAGCAGCTTGACGGGGACTAATGAAAAACTGTTTTTT. It encodes CASSLTGTNEKLFF. Combining the CDR3 with reference TRBV5-1 and TRBJ1-4 gives the whole variable domain KAGVTQTPRYLIKTRGQQVTLSCSPISGHRSVSWYQQTPGQGLQFLFEYFSETQRNKGNFPGRFSGRQFSNSRSEMNVSTLELGDSALYLCASSLTGTNEKLFFGSGTQLSVL.

The rearrangement links TRBV6-5 to TRBJ2-7; maybe TRBD2 (6 bases). Germline CDR1 MNHEY, CDR2 SVGAGI. The germline V and J ends were trimmed by 5 bases and 5 bases, with 16 bases remaining between them. The CDR3 covers 14 residues. The CDR3 DNA reads as TGTGCCAGCAGTCGCGGGGCAGGGTTCCACGAGCAGTACTTC. It encodes CASSRGAGFHEQYF.

The chain links TRBV24-1 to TRBJ1-2, with 9 bases identical to TRBD1. The germline CDR1 and CDR2 sequences are KGHDR and SFDVKD. This CDR3 spans 13 amino acids. J gave up 14 bases and V 3 bases, and 9 bases lay outside the gene matches. The CDR3 spells CATSDDRDRVVTF. CDR3 DNA sequence: TGTGCCACCAGTGATGACCGGGACAGGGTAGTGACCTTC.

This clone was seen once. This rearrangement joins TRBV3-1 (or the pseudogene TRBV3-2) to TRBJ2-6; maybe TRBD2 (5 bases). Germline CDR1 LGHDT, CDR2 YNNKEL (reference sequence). V was trimmed by 4 bases and J by 0 bases, leaving 7 bases between them. This CDR3 is built from 15 residues. CDR3 sequence reads: CASSRTLSGANVLTF. The CDR3 DNA reads TGTGCCAGCAGCCGGACTCTCTCTGGGGCCAACGTCCTGACTTTC.

The V call is TRBV5-4, the J call TRBJ2-5, with unresolved D. From germline, CDR1 is SGHNT and CDR2 YYREEE (reference sequence). V lost 0 bases and J 2 bases, leaving 8 bases between the germline ends. This CDR3 comprises 14 residues. The CDR3 spells CASSLAGLQETQYF. The CDR3 nucleotides read TGTGCCAGCAGCTTGGCCGGGTTACAAGAGACCCAGTACTTC.

The chain couples TRBV6-5 to TRBJ1-5, with a weak D call TRBD1 (5 bases). Between the trimmed V and J ends, which lost 8 bases and 0 bases, there was a span of 11 bases. CDR3 length: 14 amino acids. Germline V lookup: CDR1 MNHEY, CDR2 SVGAGI. As DNA, the CDR3 is TGTGCCAGCTCAGGGATTAATAGCAATCAGCCCCAGCATTTT. Translation gives CASSGINSNQPQHF.

The CDR3 region has the DNA TGTGCCAGCAGTTACTCGACCGGGGGGAGCTACACCTTC. It encodes CASSYSTGGSYTF. The chain joins TRBV6-5 to TRBJ1-2; the D gene is possibly TRBD1 (5 bases). The V end was cut by 0 bases, the J end by 9 bases, with 11 bases between. Germline values: CDR1 MNHEY, CDR2 SVGAGI. The CDR3 has 13 amino acids.

V is TRBV6-5 and J is TRBJ1-1; possibly TRBD1 for D (5 bases). In germline, CDR1 is MNHEY, CDR2 SVGAGI. Trimming pared 0 bases from V and 1 base from J, leaving 9 bases between. The CDR3 covers 15 residues. The CDR3 DNA reads TGTGCCAGCAGTTACTCTGACAGACCGAACACTGAAGCTTTCTTT. It specifies CASSYSDRPNTEAFF.

This clone came up a few times. Because the CDR3's place on the DNA is in doubt, the DNA is left out and the CDR3 is given as listed by TCRdb. CDR3 amino acids: CASSWGTGSNSPLHF. This chain joins TRBV21-1 and TRBJ1-6; TRBD1, as called in the table, went unchecked against the DNA. TRBV21-1 is classified as a pseudogene. From its first to its last residue, the CDR3 has 15 amino acids.

V and J are TRBV4-1 and TRBJ2-7; TRBD2 matches 8 bases. Per germline, CDR1 MGHRA and CDR2 YSYEKL. CDR3 length equals 18 residues. J gave up 5 bases and V 4 bases, and 19 bases lay outside the gene matches. For the CDR3, the DNA is TGCGCCAGCAGCCCCGGTCGGGGGGGGCTCAATGGGAGGCACGAGCAGTACTTC. Translation gives CASSPGRGGLNGRHEQYF.

The chain joins TRBV19 to TRBJ1-1; 8 positions match TRBD1. Germline-derived CDR1 and CDR2 are LNHDA and SQIVND (reference sequence). The CDR3 runs 15 residues. With 7 bases clipped from V and 3 bases from J, the junction kept 10 bases outside the gene matches. The CDR3 loop reads CASKSGRGRDTEAFF. The CDR3 nucleotides read TGTGCCAGTAAGTCGGGCAGGGGGCGCGACACTGAAGCTTTCTTT.

This clone has just a few counts. The rearrangement links TRBV3-1 (or the pseudogene TRBV3-2) to TRBJ1-4; D gene ambiguous. Germline loops: CDR1 LGHDT, CDR2 YNNKEL (reference sequence). The CDR3 spans 14 residues. Trimming took 4 bases from V and 8 from J, leaving 14 bases between them. The CDR3 DNA sequence: TGTGCCAGCAGCCGGGCCGAGTCCAGGGAAAAACTGTTTTTT. It specifies CASSRAESREKLFF.

The chain carries TRBV19 and TRBJ1-5; D is ambiguous. The CDR3 is made up of 14 amino acids. Germline CDR1 LNHDA, CDR2 SQIVND (reference sequence). The V and J ends lost 4 bases and 2 bases respectively, with 9 bases between them. The CDR3: CASSSSGGNQPQHF. CDR3 nucleotide sequence: TGTGCCAGTAGTAGCTCGGGAGGCAATCAGCCCCAGCATTTT. Full variable domain (outside the CDR3, taken from reference TRBV19 and TRBJ1-5): DGGITQSPKYLFRKEGQNVTLSCEQNLNHDAMYWYRQDPGQGLRLIYYSQIVNDFQKGDIAEGYSVSREKKESFPLTVTSAQKNPTAFYLCASSSSGGNQPQHFGDGTRLSIL.